A single sample gave rise to the 5 T cell receptor beta chains below, sequenced in a study of T-cell reconstitution after alpha-beta-depleted transplantation in children (dated by TCRdb to the mid-2010s). According to the study, the label for this sample's treatment or condition signals: allogeneic hematopoietic cell transplantation with graft depleted of TCRalphabeta T cells and CD19 B cells. To prepare the library, PCR was applied. The instrument was an Illumina HiSeq 2500. TCR libraries were prepared with molecular barcoding, using unique molecular identifiers to normalize TCRbeta repertoire quantification. TCRdb reprocessed the public reads (quality trimming at Q25 with fastp, clone calling with MiXCR) and kept in-frame beta chains. Identical CDR3 proteins give one entry, which carries the most common genes and DNA. The sample table records 600,000 to 700,000 distinct CDR3 sequences; around 14% of these occur just once. The biggest ten clones account for 0.65% to 0.9% of the sample.

This specimen was PBMCs, taken before TCRalphabeta/CD19-depleted stem cell transplant. Receptors originate from a girl aged 2-10 years with congenital amegakaryocytic thrombocytopenia, due to receive a stem cell transplant.

J is TRBJ2-1 and V is TRBV12-5; TRBD1 matches 9 bases. CDR1 and CDR2 (germline): LGHNT, FRNRAP. The CDR3 runs to 17 residues. V lost 2 bases and J lost 6; bases outside the gene matches: 11. This chain's CDR3 is CASGLIVADRGSNEQFF. The CDR3 DNA reads as TGTGCTAGTGGTTTGATAGTGGCGGACAGGGGATCCAATGAGCAGTTCTTC.

The chain is built from TRBV7-8 and TRBJ2-7; possible D gene TRBD2, 6 bases. Trimming cost V 1 base and J 4 bases, with 17 bases left between them. The CDR3 covers 16 residues. Germline V gives CDR1 SGHVS, CDR2 FQNEAQ. The DNA of the CDR3 is TGTGCCAGCAGCTTAGATGGGCTTTTGACTAGGTACGAGCAGTACTTC. Amino acid sequence: CASSLDGLLTRYEQYF. Full variable domain (remainder filled in from reference TRBV7-8 and TRBJ2-7): GAGVSQSPRYKVAKRGQDVALRCDPISGHVSLFWYQQALGQGPEFLTYFQNEAQLDKSGLPSDRFFAERPEGSVSTLKIQRTQQEDSAVYLCASSLDGLLTRYEQYFGPGTRLTVT.

The rearrangement joins TRBV27 to TRBJ2-1, with 7 bases aligning to TRBD1. This CDR3 region has 15 residues. The germline CDR1 and CDR2 sequences are MNHEY and SMNVEV (reference sequence). V lost 5 bases and J lost 3; bases outside the gene matches: 7. CDR3 region: CASSLTGSHYNEQFF. In DNA form, the CDR3 reads TGTGCCAGCAGTCTGACAGGGTCCCACTACAATGAGCAGTTCTTC.

Ten or more counts support this clonotype. The rearrangement links TRBV28 to TRBJ2-3; D unclear. From germline, CDR1 is MDHEN and CDR2 SYDVKM. Trimming stripped 8 bases from V and 4 bases from J, with 7 bases between. CDR3 length: 11 residues. The CDR3 sequence: CASLGPDTQYF. The CDR3 region has the DNA TGTGCCAGCCTAGGACCAGATACGCAGTATTTT.

This clonotype was observed many times. J is TRBJ1-1 and V is TRBV20-1, with a tentative D call TRBD1 (6 bases). Trimming took 2 bases from V and 4 from J, leaving 17 bases between them. The germline CDR1 and CDR2 sequences are DFQATT and SNEGSKA (reference sequence). This CDR3 is 15 amino acids long. The CDR3 loop is CSARIQGNAGTEAFF. The DNA for the CDR3 is TGCAGTGCTAGAATCCAGGGGAACGCCGGCACTGAAGCTTTCTTT.